This TCR beta chain was captured in a study of T-cell reconstitution after alpha-beta-depleted transplantation in children. During its preparation, the TCRbeta library received unique molecular identifiers. TCRdb processed the PCR reads anew with MiXCR; each CDR3 protein has one entry. The sample has 600,000 to 700,000 distinct CDR3 sequences; around 17% are singletons. This clonotype was detected ten times or more. Germline assignment: CDR1 SGHVS and CDR2 FNYEAQ. The V gene lost 1 base and the J gene lost 5 bases, with 11 bases spanning the gap. This CDR3 is 14 amino acids long. This sequence originates from a human donor who donated a stem cell graft to a child with acute myeloid leukemia. The input for sequencing was PBMCs from the stem cell graft donor, taken from the stem cell graft. The rearrangement joins TRBV7-6 to TRBJ2-5; either TRBD1 or TRBD2 may supply D (6 bases each). CDR3 amino acids: CASSLDGGGETQYF. Written as DNA, the CDR3 is TGTGCCAGCAGCTTAGATGGAGGGGGGGAGACCCAGTACTTC.